This TCR beta chain originates from a study of identical twins' blood T cells (dated by TCRdb to the early 2010s). Describing the broader study: The roughly twelve libraries, six for the alpha chain and six for the beta chain, yielded 45 million to 55 million Illumina reads in total. TCR alpha and beta chain repertoires of three pairs of monozygous twins were compared using next-generation sequencing to assess genetic influence on repertoire formation.

V is reduced by 2 bases and J by 2 bases, leaving a spacing of 6 bases between them. The CDR3 sequence holds 13 residues, the cysteine and phenylalanine included. The entry retains the CDR3 DNA only, 39 bases that are in frame from base 1. General conclusions and limits of the study: Looking at the most abundant TCRbeta clonotypes, every donor had more CDR3 sequences in common with her twin than with unrelated donors. Twin pairs were reported to be markedly more alike in V gene usage than unrelated donors were, even when looking at non-selected out-of-frame TCRbeta clonotypes. Validation by independent studies was stated to be required for the proposed role of the TCRalpha J segment in MHC recognition during thymic selection. Environmental influences could not be excluded as an explanation for twin similarity, since twins were reared together. How many CDR3 clonotypes two donors shared depended mainly on the product of their cloneset sizes, and the twins did not clearly stray from this trend.

Concerning this clonotype: No antigen is known for it. There are no base qualities to consult, and no much larger clone falls within one base.

Library prep was done by 5' RACE. These reads were obtained on an Illumina Genome Analyzer IIx. RNA-based TCR cDNA libraries were prepared by a previously described protocol with several modifications. To prevent cross-contamination, sample-specific barcodes were introduced on both ends of each TCR cDNA library during cDNA synthesis and amplification. As for how the authors treated the data: Between about 85,000 and nearly 550,000 clonotypes were identified per individual, with about 2.2 to 4 million CDR3-containing reads per library. Reads with improper barcode index combinations were discarded, after which clonesets were built for each library with the MiTCR software. During the assembly of CDR3 clonotypes by MiTCR, low-quality reads were filtered or rescued and PCR and sequencing errors were corrected. Artificial out-of-frame clonotypes were mapped to in-frame sequences, with one indel allowed in the CDR3, and then removed. V and J gene usage similarity between donors was measured as Jensen-Shannon divergence divided by mean entropy. TCRdb cleaned the public reads at Q25 with fastp, built clones with MiXCR and kept in-frame beta chains. Rows with one shared CDR3 protein collapse into an entry with the most common genes and DNA. These V and J calls rely on TCRdb rather than the paper's analysis. For this sample there are roughly 1,200 distinct CDR3 sequences; approximately 80% appear just once. Approximately 5% of the sample belongs to the ten largest clones.

Six healthy women forming three monozygous twin pairs were used as donors. Each of the three twin pairs had been raised together, and the twins in each pair were thought likely to have encountered the same infectious agents and vaccines. TCR cDNA libraries were prepared from RNA that was isolated from peripheral blood mononuclear cells. Source material: PBMCs. This clonotype originated in a woman aged 18 to 50 in good health. The chain couples TRBV12-3 or TRBV12-4 to TRBJ1-2, with no reliable assignment of the D segment. The sequenced DNA is TGTGCCAGCAGTTTACAAGGGAACTATGGCTACACCTTC. It codes for CASSLQGNYGYTF.